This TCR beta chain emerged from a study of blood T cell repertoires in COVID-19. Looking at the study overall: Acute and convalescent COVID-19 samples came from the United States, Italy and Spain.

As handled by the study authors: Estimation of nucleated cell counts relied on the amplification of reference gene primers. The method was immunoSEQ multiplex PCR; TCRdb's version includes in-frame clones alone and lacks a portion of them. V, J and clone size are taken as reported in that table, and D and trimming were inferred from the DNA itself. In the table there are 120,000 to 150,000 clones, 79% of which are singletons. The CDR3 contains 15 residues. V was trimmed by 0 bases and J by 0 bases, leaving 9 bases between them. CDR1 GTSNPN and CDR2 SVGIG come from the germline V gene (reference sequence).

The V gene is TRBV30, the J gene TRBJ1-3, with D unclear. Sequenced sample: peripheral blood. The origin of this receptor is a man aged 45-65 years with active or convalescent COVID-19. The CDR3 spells CAWSVRSTSGNTIYF. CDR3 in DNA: TGTGCCTGGAGTGTACGGTCTACCTCTGGAAACACCATATATTTT.